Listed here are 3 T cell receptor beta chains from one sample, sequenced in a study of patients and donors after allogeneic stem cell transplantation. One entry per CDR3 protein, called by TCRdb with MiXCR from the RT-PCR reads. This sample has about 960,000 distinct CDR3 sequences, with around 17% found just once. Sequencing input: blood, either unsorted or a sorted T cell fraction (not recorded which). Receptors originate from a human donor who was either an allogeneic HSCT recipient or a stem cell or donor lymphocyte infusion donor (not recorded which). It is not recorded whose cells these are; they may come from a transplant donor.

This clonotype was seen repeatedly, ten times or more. In DNA, the CDR3 is TGTGCCATCAGGCCGACTAGCGGGAGGGCAGATGAGCAGTTCTTC. Residues: CAIRPTSGRADEQFF. V usage is TRBV10-3 and J usage is TRBJ2-1; 14 nucleotides agree with TRBD2. The junction had 6 bases not matched to a gene; V was cut back by 6 bases and J by 8 bases. The CDR3 spans 15 residues. Germline assignment: CDR1 ENHRY and CDR2 SYGVKD.

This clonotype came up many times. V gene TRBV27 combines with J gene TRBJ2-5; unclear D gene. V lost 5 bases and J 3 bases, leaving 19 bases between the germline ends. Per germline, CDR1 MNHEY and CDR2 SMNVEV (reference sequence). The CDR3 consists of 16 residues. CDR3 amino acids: CASSQGRTFNKETQYF. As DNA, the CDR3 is TGTGCCAGCAGTCAAGGCAGGACGTTTAATAAAGAGACCCAGTACTTC.

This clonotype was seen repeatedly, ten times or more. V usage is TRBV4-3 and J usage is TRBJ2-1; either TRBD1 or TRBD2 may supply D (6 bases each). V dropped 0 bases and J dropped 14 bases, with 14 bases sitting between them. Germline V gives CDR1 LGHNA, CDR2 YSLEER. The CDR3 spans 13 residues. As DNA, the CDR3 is TGCGCCAGCAGCCAAGATAGGAGGGACATCGAGTTCTTC. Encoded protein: CASSQDRRDIEFF.